These 2 T cell receptor beta chains came from one sample sequenced in a study of shared clonotypes between healthy human individuals. Sequenced by immunoSEQ multiplex PCR; TCRdb stores in-frame clones only, minus some. This sample carries more than 2 million clones, 85% to 95% of them seen once, and the ten largest clones take 0.13%. The sample consisted of naive CD4+ T cells sorted from blood. Subset given: CD45RA+ positively selected. Every receptor here comes from a man aged 18 to 30 in good health.

The chain employs TRBV28 and TRBJ1-1; D is unresolved. CDR3 length: 12 residues. V lost 2 bases, J lost 8 bases, and 9 bases lay in between. Per germline, CDR1 MDHEN and CDR2 SYDVKM. This CDR3 reads CASSLGTVEAFF. The CDR3 bases are TGTGCCAGCAGTTTAGGTACAGTCGAAGCTTTCTTT.

This chain links TRBV5-4 with TRBJ2-7, with D possibly TRBD1 on 6 matching bases. V was shortened by 3 bases and J by 1 base, with 14 bases between the two germline ends. The CDR3 length is 15 residues. The germline V gene encodes CDR1 SGHNT and CDR2 YYREEE (reference sequence). Here the CDR3 DNA reads TGTGCCAGCAGCTATAGCCGACAGGAATCCTACGAGCAGTACTTC. Residues: CASSYSRQESYEQYF.